This TCR beta chain was identified during a study of shared clonotypes between healthy human individuals. Clones were read by immunoSEQ multiplex PCR, and TCRdb kept only the in-frame ones, dropping some. The sample shows some 360,000 clones, around four fifths of them seen only once. In germline, CDR1 is GTSNPN, CDR2 SVGIG (reference sequence). V dropped 3 bases and J dropped 4 bases, with 12 bases sitting between them. The CDR3 consists of 14 residues. The V gene is TRBV30, the J gene TRBJ1-4, with a weak D call TRBD1 (6 bases). This clonotype was obtained from a man aged 25 to 40 in good health. Sequencing used memory CD4+ T cells sorted from blood. Subset here: CD45RA-negative fraction. CDR3 residues: CAWSRGAGNEKLFF. In nucleotides, the CDR3 is TGTGCCTGGAGCAGGGGTGCGGGTAATGAAAAACTGTTTTTT.